The 10 T cell receptor beta chains presented below share a single source sample, sequenced in a study of OX40 agonist ivuxolimab in advanced cancers. Method: immunoSEQ multiplex PCR; TCRdb's copy keeps in-frame clones and lacks some. The sample has fewer than 100,000 clones; around 90% are singletons. The sequenced sample was CD4+ or CD8+ T cells sorted from blood, obtained in a trial of the OX40 agonist ivuxolimab. The receptors stem from an adult with an advanced solid tumor such as melanoma, head and neck, liver or kidney cancer.

This chain connects TRBV29-1 to TRBJ1-1; D is unresolved. Looked up from germline, CDR1 is SQVTM and CDR2 is ANQGSEA. The CDR3 sequence is 11 residues long. V was shortened by 7 bases and J by 0 bases, with 6 bases between the two germline ends. CDR3 in amino acids: CSALMNTEAFF. The CDR3 nucleotides read TGCAGCGCTTTAATGAACACTGAAGCTTTCTTT.

J is TRBJ2-1 and V is TRBV2, with 13 bases aligning to TRBD2. In germline, CDR1 is SNHLY, CDR2 FYNNEI. The CDR3 contains 15 residues. V trimming: 6 bases; J trimming: 9 bases; junction bases outside the gene matches: 8. CDR3 coding DNA: TGTGCCAGCAGCCCCCGGACTAGCGGGAGACTTGAGCAGTTCTTC. Translation gives CASSPRTSGRLEQFF.

This clone was detected only once. The V gene is TRBV7-2, the J gene TRBJ1-2, with unresolved D. V was shortened by 2 bases and J by 3 bases, with 7 bases between the two germline ends. Germline CDR1 and CDR2: SGHTA and FQGNSA. The CDR3 extends over 13 amino acids. CDR3 loop: CASSLSIYYGYTF. The CDR3 region has the DNA TGTGCCAGCAGCTTATCAATTTACTATGGCTACACCTTC.

The rearrangement joins TRBV18 to TRBJ1-3; the D is unclear. CDR1 KGHSH and CDR2 LQKENI come from the germline V gene. V was pared by 0 bases and J by 4 bases, with 4 bases between. There are 13 residues in the CDR3. The CDR3 coding sequence is TGTGCCAGCTCACCACCGGGGGGAAACACCATATATTTT. This encodes CASSPPGGNTIYF.

This clone has a single count. The CDR3 protein is CASSTFAGSGTYEQYF. In DNA form, the CDR3 reads TGTGCCAGTAGTACCTTCGCTGGGAGTGGAACCTACGAGCAGTACTTC. This chain uses TRBV19 with TRBJ2-7; possibly TRBD2 for D (5 bases). CDR1 and CDR2 (germline): LNHDA, SQIVND (reference sequence). Trimming stripped 4 bases from V and 2 bases from J, with 18 bases between. The CDR3 extends over 16 amino acids.

This chain connects TRBV5-1 to TRBJ2-5, with D perhaps matching TRBD1 or TRBD2 (6 bases each). Trimming removed 4 bases from V and 2 bases from J, with 15 bases in between. The CDR3 consists of 15 residues. Germline CDR1 and CDR2: SGHRS and YFSETQ. The CDR3 spells CASSLGGGRQETQYF. CDR3 DNA sequence: TGCGCCAGCAGCCTGGGGGGCGGTAGGCAAGAGACCCAGTACTTC.

The chain is built from TRBV27 and TRBJ1-2; D gene unclear. The V gene lost 6 bases and the J gene lost 0 bases, with 8 bases spanning the gap. CDR3 size: 13 residues. Germline-derived CDR1 and CDR2 are MNHEY and SMNVEV (reference sequence). In DNA, the CDR3 is TGTGCCAGCAGCAAGAATTCTAACTATGGCTACACCTTC. Its translation: CASSKNSNYGYTF.

This chain connects TRBV28 to TRBJ2-1, with D maybe TRBD1 (7 bases). In germline, CDR1 is MDHEN, CDR2 SYDVKM. The CDR3 loop spans 13 amino acids. V was cut by 6 bases and J by 10 bases, with 16 bases left in between. For the CDR3, the DNA is TGTGCCAGCAGAATTCAGGGGGGTTGGGAGCAGTTCTTC. Amino acid sequence: CASRIQGGWEQFF.

The chain carries TRBV28 and TRBJ2-1, with D unclear. V lost 5 bases and J 3 bases, leaving 14 bases between the germline ends. The germline CDR1 and CDR2 sequences are MDHEN and SYDVKM. The CDR3 consists of 15 residues. Here the CDR3 DNA reads TGTGCCAGCAGTCCCTCTCGTGGTGGCTACAATGAGCAGTTCTTC. This translates into CASSPSRGGYNEQFF.

The chain has TRBV5-4 and TRBJ1-1; no clear D gene. Trimming took off 2 bases at V and 6 bases at J, with 14 bases between the two ends. The V gene's germline CDR1 is SGHNT and CDR2 YYREEE (reference sequence). CDR3 length: 14 residues. The CDR3 spells CASSFQDPGSEAFF. CDR3 bases: TGTGCCAGCAGCTTCCAAGACCCGGGCTCTGAAGCTTTCTTT.